This T cell receptor beta chain was captured in a study of radiotherapy plus CTLA-4 blockade in lung cancer. To note about this clone: Antigen specificity is unknown.

Ipilimumab CTLA-4 blockade and focal radiation were given to patients with chemo-refractory metastatic non-small-cell lung cancer. This CDR3 has 14 amino acids. The germline V gene encodes CDR1 SGDLS and CDR2 YYNGEE. Trimming removed 4 bases from V and 9 bases from J, with 17 bases in between. Whole-study findings and limits: Reported findings show early blood T cell clone dynamics, with interferon-beta, best predicted response. Peripheral blood showed expansion of tumor-derived TCR clones after radiotherapy and ipilimumab.

Sequenced by immunoSEQ multiplex PCR; TCRdb stores in-frame clones only, minus some. The sample lists some 51,000 clones; 77% were seen once. The gene calls are TRBV9 and TRBJ2-1, with D possibly TRBD2 on 6 matching bases. Specimen: peripheral blood, collected from a patient treated with radiotherapy plus ipilimumab. The origin of this receptor is a human donor with non-small cell lung cancer whose response to radiotherapy plus ipilimumab could not be evaluated. In DNA form, the CDR3 reads TGTGCCAGCAGCTATACCGGGACTGCCGGTGAGCAGTTCTTC. This sequence encodes CASSYTGTAGEQFF. Using reference TRBV9 and TRBJ2-1 for the parts outside the CDR3, the full variable domain is DSGVTQTPKHLITATGQRVTLRCSPRSGDLSVYWYQQSLDQGLQFLIQYYNGEERAKGNILERFSAQQFPDLHSELNLSSLELGDSALYFCASSYTGTAGEQFFGPGTRLTVL.